This passage covers 10 T cell receptor beta chains from one sample sequenced in a study of shared clonotypes between healthy human individuals. Only in-frame clones appear in the TCRdb table, and some are missing; sequencing was by immunoSEQ multiplex PCR. The sample lists some 2,400,000 clones; 90% to 97% were seen once. The material sequenced was naive CD4+ T cells sorted from blood. Specified subset: CD45RA+ positively selected. The receptors were gathered from a man aged 18 to 30 in good health.

The chain combines TRBV5-6 with TRBJ2-1, with 10 bases aligning to TRBD1. V lost 4 bases to trimming and J lost 4 bases; unmatched junction nucleotides: 2. In germline, CDR1 is SGHDT, CDR2 YYEEEE. The length of the CDR3 is 14 residues. In DNA form, the CDR3 reads TGTGCCAGCAGCGGGACAGGGGCTTACAATGAGCAGTTCTTC. It encodes CASSGTGAYNEQFF. The variable domain in full, with the rest retrieved from reference TRBV5-6 and TRBJ2-1, is DAGVTQSPTHLIKTRGQQVTLRCSPKSGHDTVSWYQQALGQGPQFIFQYYEEEERQRGNFPDRFSGHQFPNYSSELNVNALLLGDSALYLCASSGTGAYNEQFFGPGTRLTVL.

The chain combines TRBV5-1 with TRBJ2-7; 10 nucleotides match TRBD1. The CDR3 loop spans 15 amino acids. After removal of 0 bases from V and 5 bases from J, the junction contained 5 bases not matched to a gene. CDR1 and CDR2 (germline): SGHRS, YFSETQ. The CDR3 nucleotides are TGCGCCAGCAGCTTGGGGACAGGGGGTAGCGACGAGCAGTACTTC. This sequence encodes CASSLGTGGSDEQYF.

The CDR3 loop reads CASSVPITGTHGETQYF. The DNA for the CDR3 is TGCGCCAGCAGCGTGCCTATTACCGGGACCCACGGGGAGACCCAGTACTTC. The V and J genes are TRBV5-1 and TRBJ2-5; perhaps D is TRBD1 or TRBD2 (5 bases each). The CDR3 consists of 17 residues. Germline CDR1 and CDR2: SGHRS and YFSETQ. V was clipped by 4 bases and J by 5 bases, with 24 bases between them.

V usage is TRBV7-8 and J usage is TRBJ1-3; 7 nucleotides align to TRBD1. Germline V lookup: CDR1 SGHVS, CDR2 FQNEAQ. The CDR3 runs 16 residues. V was pared by 6 bases and J by 0 bases, with 8 bases of the junction left unmatched. DNA of the CDR3: TGTGCCAGCAGGCCCGGGACAGTAGTCTCTGGAAACACCATATATTTT. Translated, it gives CASRPGTVVSGNTIYF.

The V and J genes are TRBV18 and TRBJ1-6; 7 bases fit TRBD1. CDR3 size: 15 residues. Germline V CDR1 and CDR2: KGHSH, LQKENI. The ends lost 8 bases at V and 8 bases at J; junction bases unmatched: 12. CDR3 DNA sequence: TGTGCCAGCAATAAAAGGGGGCTCGGAGATTCACCCCTCCACTTT. Its translation: CASNKRGLGDSPLHF. The full variable domain, rest sourced from reference TRBV18 and TRBJ1-6, is NAGVMQNPRHLVRRRGQEARLRCSPMKGHSHVYWYRQLPEEGLKFMVYLQKENIIDESGMPKERFSAEFPKEGPSILRIQQVVRGDSAAYFCASNKRGLGDSPLHFGNGTRLTVT.

This chain links TRBV18 with TRBJ1-4; 10 positions match TRBD1. Germline trimming cut 4 bases from V and 0 bases from J; bases unmatched to any gene: 5. Germline lookup yields CDR1 KGHSH and CDR2 LQKENI. This CDR3 comprises 17 residues. The DNA of the CDR3 is TGTGCCAGCTCACTAAGGGACAGGGGTGCAACTAATGAAAAACTGTTTTTT. This encodes CASSLRDRGATNEKLFF.

This sequence joins TRBV11-2 and TRBJ1-2, with a possible D match to TRBD1 (5 bases). The CDR3 is made up of 14 amino acids. Trimming took off 2 bases at V and 4 bases at J, with 11 bases between the two ends. Germline V CDR1 and CDR2: SGHAT, FQNNGV. In nucleotides, the CDR3 is TGTGCCAGCAGCTTAAAGCGACAGATCTATGGCTACACCTTC. As protein: CASSLKRQIYGYTF.

The DNA for the CDR3 is TGTGCCAGCAGCCGCACAGGGGTAGATACGCAGTATTTT. Encoded protein: CASSRTGVDTQYF. The rearrangement links TRBV7-3 to TRBJ2-3; 7 nucleotides align to TRBD1. V gave up 5 bases and J gave up 5 bases; unmatched junction bases: 4. The CDR3 has 13 residues. Germline V gene lookup returns CDR1 SGHTA and CDR2 FQGTGA. Combining the CDR3 with reference TRBV7-3 and TRBJ2-3 gives the whole variable domain GAGVSQTPSNKVTEKGKYVELRCDPISGHTALYWYRQSLGQGPEFLIYFQGTGAADDSGLPNDRFFAVRPEGSVSTLKIQRTERGDSAVYLCASSRTGVDTQYFGPGTRLTVL.

The table lists this clone with a count of one. The chain employs TRBV10-2 and TRBJ1-3; unclear D gene. This CDR3 is 15 amino acids long. Germline V lookup: CDR1 WSHSY, CDR2 SAAADI. V was cut by 8 bases and J by 0 bases, with 14 bases left in between. CDR3 loop: CASGEWGSSGNTIYF. For the CDR3, the DNA is TGCGCCAGCGGAGAGTGGGGAAGCTCTGGAAACACCATATATTTT.

The rearrangement links TRBV11-2 to TRBJ1-1, with TRBD1 identical over 8 bases. CDR1 is SGHAT, CDR2 FQNNGV, per germline. The CDR3 extends over 13 amino acids. Unmatched junction bases numbered 4, after V lost 5 bases and J lost 5 bases. CDR3 amino acids: CASSRTGLTEAFF. CDR3 DNA sequence: TGTGCCAGCAGCCGGACAGGGTTAACTGAAGCTTTCTTT. The complete variable domain, with remaining parts taken from reference TRBV11-2 and TRBJ1-1, reads EAGVAQSPRYKIIEKRQSVAFWCNPISGHATLYWYQQILGQGPKLLIQFQNNGVVDDSQLPKDRFSAERLKGVDSTLKIQPAKLEDSAVYLCASSRTGLTEAFFGQGTRLTVV.